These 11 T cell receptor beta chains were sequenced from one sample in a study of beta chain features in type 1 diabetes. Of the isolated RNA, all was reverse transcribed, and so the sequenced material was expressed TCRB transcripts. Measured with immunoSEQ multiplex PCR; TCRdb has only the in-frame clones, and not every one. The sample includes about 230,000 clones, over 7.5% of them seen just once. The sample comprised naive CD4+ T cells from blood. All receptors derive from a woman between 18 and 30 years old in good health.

The CDR3 DNA is TGTGCCAGTAGTACAGGCCCCGGGACAGACTATGGCTACACCTTC. Its translation: CASSTGPGTDYGYTF. V and J are TRBV19 and TRBJ1-2; 7 bases are a match to TRBD1. Germline assignment: CDR1 LNHDA and CDR2 SQIVND (reference sequence). The CDR3 extends over 15 amino acids. J gave up 3 bases and V 4 bases, and 8 bases lay outside the gene matches.

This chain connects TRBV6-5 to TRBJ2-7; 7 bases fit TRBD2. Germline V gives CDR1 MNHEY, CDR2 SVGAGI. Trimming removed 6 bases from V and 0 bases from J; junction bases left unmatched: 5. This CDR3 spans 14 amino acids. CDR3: CASRMGGSSYEQYF. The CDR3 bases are TGTGCCAGCAGGATGGGGGGGAGCTCCTACGAGCAGTACTTC.

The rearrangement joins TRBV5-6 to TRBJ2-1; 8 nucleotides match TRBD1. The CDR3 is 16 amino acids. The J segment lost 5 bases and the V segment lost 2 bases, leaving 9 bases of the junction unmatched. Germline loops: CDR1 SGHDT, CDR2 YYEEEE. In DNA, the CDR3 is TGTGCCAGCAGCTTCAGCAGGACAGGGATTCACAATGAGCAGTTCTTC. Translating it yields CASSFSRTGIHNEQFF.

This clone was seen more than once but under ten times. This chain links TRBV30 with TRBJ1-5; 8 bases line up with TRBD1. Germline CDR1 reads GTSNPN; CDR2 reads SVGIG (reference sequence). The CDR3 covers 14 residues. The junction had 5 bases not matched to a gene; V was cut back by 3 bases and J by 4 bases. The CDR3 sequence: CAWSQGARNQPQHF. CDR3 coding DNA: TGTGCCTGGAGCCAGGGGGCCCGGAATCAGCCCCAGCATTTT.

CDR3 sequence (DNA): TGTGCCAGCAGCCCGAACAGGGCTGGTGAGCAGTTCTTC. Translated, it gives CASSPNRAGEQFF. This chain joins TRBV7-2 and TRBJ2-1; perhaps TRBD1 as D (6 bases). This CDR3 contains 13 residues. The germline V gene has CDR1 SGHTA and CDR2 FQGNSA. V was cut by 5 bases and J by 9 bases, with 14 bases left in between.

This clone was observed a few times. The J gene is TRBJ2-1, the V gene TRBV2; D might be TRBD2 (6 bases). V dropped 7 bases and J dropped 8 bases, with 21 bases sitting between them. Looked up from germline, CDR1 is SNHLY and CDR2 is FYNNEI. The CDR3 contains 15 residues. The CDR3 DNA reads TGTGCCAGCATCCTTACGCGGGGAAAATCCGATGAGCAGTTCTTC. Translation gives CASILTRGKSDEQFF.

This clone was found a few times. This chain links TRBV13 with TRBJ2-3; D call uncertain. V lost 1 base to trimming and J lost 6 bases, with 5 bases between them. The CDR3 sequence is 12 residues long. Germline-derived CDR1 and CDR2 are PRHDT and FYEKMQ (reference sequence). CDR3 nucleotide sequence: TGTGCCAGCAGCTTAGTCGGGGATACGCAGTATTTT. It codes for CASSLVGDTQYF. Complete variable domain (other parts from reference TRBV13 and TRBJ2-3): AAGVIQSPRHLIKEKRETATLKCYPIPRHDTVYWYQQGPGQDPQFLISFYEKMQSDKGSIPDRFSAQQFSDYHSELNMSSLELGDSALYFCASSLVGDTQYFGPGTRLTVL.

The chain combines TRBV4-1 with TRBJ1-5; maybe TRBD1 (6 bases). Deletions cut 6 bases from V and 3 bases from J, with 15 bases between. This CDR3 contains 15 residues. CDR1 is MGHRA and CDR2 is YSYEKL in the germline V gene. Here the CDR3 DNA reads TGCGCCAGCAGGACCCTTTCAGGGGACAATCAGCCCCAGCATTTT. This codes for CASRTLSGDNQPQHF.

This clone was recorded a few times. The CDR3, as DNA: TGTGCCAGCAGCTTGGCGGGGACTAGCGGTGATGAGCAGTTCTTC. It encodes CASSLAGTSGDEQFF. V and J are TRBV5-4 and TRBJ2-1, with TRBD2 matching over 11 bases. The CDR3 runs 15 residues. Germline V CDR1 and CDR2: SGHNT, YYREEE (reference sequence). The trim removed 0 bases at V and 8 bases at J, leaving 4 bases unmatched. Variable domain in full (rest from reference TRBV5-4 and TRBJ2-1): ETGVTQSPTHLIKTRGQQVTLRCSSQSGHNTVSWYQQALGQGPQFIFQYYREEENGRGNFPPRFSGLQFPNYSSELNVNALELDDSALYLCASSLAGTSGDEQFFGPGTRLTVL.

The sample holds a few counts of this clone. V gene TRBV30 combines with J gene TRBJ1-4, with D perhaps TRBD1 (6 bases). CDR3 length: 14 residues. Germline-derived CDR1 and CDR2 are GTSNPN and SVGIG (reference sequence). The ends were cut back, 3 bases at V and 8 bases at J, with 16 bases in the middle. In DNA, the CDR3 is TGTGCCTGGAGAGCCCAGGGGAGAAGAGAAAAACTGTTTTTT. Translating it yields CAWRAQGRREKLFF.

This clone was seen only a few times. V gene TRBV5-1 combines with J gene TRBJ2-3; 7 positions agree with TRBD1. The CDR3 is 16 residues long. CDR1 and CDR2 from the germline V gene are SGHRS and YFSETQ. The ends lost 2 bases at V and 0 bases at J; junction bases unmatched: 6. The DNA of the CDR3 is TGCGCCAGCAGCTTCACAGGGGATCCTAGCACAGATACGCAGTATTTT. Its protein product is CASSFTGDPSTDTQYF.